The 14 T cell receptor beta chains in this list originate from one sample, sequenced in a study of blood T cell repertoires in COVID-19. Produced via immunoSEQ multiplex PCR; TCRdb's table is partial and in-frame only. The sample holds 75,000 to 100,000 clones, about 75% seen once. The sequenced sample was peripheral blood. The receptors originated from a woman older than 75 with acute or convalescent COVID-19.

This clone was recorded only once. The chain uses TRBV3-1 (or the pseudogene TRBV3-2) and TRBJ2-5; 7 bases map to TRBD1. CDR3 length: 15 amino acids. Germline trimming cut 4 bases from V and 0 bases from J; bases unmatched to any gene: 5. Germline CDR1 is LGHDT and CDR2 is YNNKEL (reference sequence). The CDR3 protein is CASSLLGTDQETQYF. CDR3 nucleotides: TGTGCCAGCAGCCTCCTCGGGACAGACCAAGAGACCCAGTACTTC.

CDR3 coding DNA: TGTGCCAGACAGGGGGGTGGCTACACCTTC. This sequence encodes CARQGGGYTF. The chain links TRBV27 to TRBJ1-2; 8 bases map to TRBD1. J gave up 7 bases and V 9 bases, and 1 base lay outside the gene matches. This CDR3 is built from 10 residues. The V gene's germline CDR1 is MNHEY and CDR2 SMNVEV (reference sequence).

The V call is TRBV19, the J call TRBJ2-1, with 8 positions matching TRBD2. The junction had 11 bases not matched to a gene; V was cut back by 3 bases and J by 4 bases. The CDR3 has 17 residues. CDR1 LNHDA and CDR2 SQIVND come from the germline V gene (reference sequence). This chain's CDR3 is CASSIPPPSGGYNEQFF. CDR3 DNA sequence: TGTGCCAGTAGTATCCCCCCTCCCAGCGGGGGTTACAATGAGCAGTTCTTC.

V is TRBV6-6 and J is TRBJ1-1; no definite D call. Germline assignment: CDR1 MNHNY and CDR2 SVGAGI (reference sequence). The CDR3 loop spans 15 amino acids. Trimming pared 6 bases from V and 3 bases from J, leaving 17 bases between. CDR3 sequence reads: CASRAPGSQDTEAFF. CDR3 nucleotides: TGTGCCAGCAGGGCTCCGGGGAGCCAGGACACTGAAGCTTTCTTT.

This chain joins TRBV4-3 and TRBJ1-3; D perhaps matches TRBD1 (6 bases). This CDR3 spans 16 amino acids. Trimming took 4 bases from V and 8 from J, leaving 21 bases between them. CDR1 and CDR2 from the germline V gene are LGHNA and YSLEER. CDR3 in DNA: TGCGCCAGCAGCCTCCAGGGGCTGGATGGGAAAGACACCATATATTTT. Protein: CASSLQGLDGKDTIYF.

V is TRBV29-1 and J is TRBJ2-2, with D perhaps matching TRBD1 (6 bases). Germline CDR1 SQVTM, CDR2 ANQGSEA. V was pared by 3 bases and J by 0 bases, with 17 bases between. The CDR3 spans 17 residues. CDR3 in DNA: TGCAGCGTTGACGGGTGGATGGGGACAACGAACACCGGGGAGCTGTTTTTT. Its translation: CSVDGWMGTTNTGELFF.

Here the CDR3 reads CASSVGQGDDGYTF. The DNA for the CDR3 is TGTGCCAGCAGCGTAGGACAGGGGGATGATGGCTACACCTTC. The rearrangement joins TRBV5-4 to TRBJ1-2; 10 nucleotides line up with TRBD1. The length of the CDR3 is 14 residues. V gave up 4 bases and J gave up 6 bases; unmatched junction bases: 6. Germline lookup yields CDR1 SGHNT and CDR2 YYREEE (reference sequence). The complete variable domain, with remaining parts taken from reference TRBV5-4 and TRBJ1-2, reads ETGVTQSPTHLIKTRGQQVTLRCSSQSGHNTVSWYQQALGQGPQFIFQYYREEENGRGNFPPRFSGLQFPNYSSELNVNALELDDSALYLCASSVGQGDDGYTFGSGTRLTVV.

The chain joins TRBV18 to TRBJ1-5, with 8 bases identical to TRBD1. CDR1 KGHSH and CDR2 LQKENI come from the germline V gene. The CDR3 is 15 amino acids. J was trimmed by 4 bases and V by 5 bases; bases with no gene match: 7. CDR3 region: CASSTGQGWNQPQHF. CDR3 DNA sequence: TGTGCCAGCTCAACAGGACAGGGTTGGAATCAGCCCCAGCATTTT.

This clone was seen many times. This chain uses TRBV4-2 with TRBJ2-1; 9 bases agree with TRBD2. This CDR3 spans 16 amino acids. After removal of 0 bases from V and 2 bases from J, the junction contained 2 bases not matched to a gene. The germline V gene has CDR1 LGHNA and CDR2 YNFKEQ. CDR3 bases: TGTGCCAGCAGCCAAGAGCGGGGGGGAGCCTACAATGAGCAGTTCTTC. As protein: CASSQERGGAYNEQFF.

The rearrangement links TRBV5-4 to TRBJ1-6; unclear D gene. This CDR3 spans 16 amino acids. Germline loops: CDR1 SGHNT, CDR2 YYREEE (reference sequence). V was shortened by 3 bases and J by 5 bases, with 15 bases between the two germline ends. Written as DNA, the CDR3 is TGTGCCAGCAGCTCCAAGATGGACGGGAATAATTCACCCCTCCACTTT. Translation gives CASSSKMDGNNSPLHF.

V and J are TRBV18 and TRBJ2-3; TRBD1 aligns across 8 bases. CDR1 is KGHSH, CDR2 LQKENI, per germline. The CDR3 has 14 amino acids. The junction had 5 bases not matched to a gene; V was cut back by 3 bases and J by 6 bases. The CDR3 DNA reads as TGTGCCAGCTCACCGGACAGGGTGGGGGATACGCAGTATTTT. Amino acids: CASSPDRVGDTQYF.

This chain joins TRBV6-5 and TRBJ1-1; a possible D gene is TRBD1 (5 bases). The CDR3 loop spans 14 amino acids. Per germline, CDR1 MNHEY and CDR2 SVGAGI. V shed 0 bases and J shed 9 bases, with 14 bases lying between them. The CDR3 DNA reads TGTGCCAGCAGTTACTCGGTTGGGACTGCAAAAGCTTTCTTT. Translating gives CASSYSVGTAKAFF.

This sequence joins TRBV7-3 and TRBJ2-1; TRBD2 agrees at 7 bases. CDR3 length: 13 residues. J was trimmed by 8 bases and V by 5 bases; bases with no gene match: 6. CDR1 is SGHTA, CDR2 FQGTGA, per germline. CDR3 DNA sequence: TGTGCCAGCAGCCCGACTAGCTGGGATGAGCAGTTCTTC. Amino acids: CASSPTSWDEQFF. The whole variable domain, filled in from reference TRBV7-3 and TRBJ2-1, reads GAGVSQTPSNKVTEKGKYVELRCDPISGHTALYWYRQSLGQGPEFLIYFQGTGAADDSGLPNDRFFAVRPEGSVSTLKIQRTERGDSAVYLCASSPTSWDEQFFGPGTRLTVL.

This chain uses TRBV2 with TRBJ2-7; 11 nucleotides align to TRBD2. The V gene's germline CDR1 is SNHLY and CDR2 FYNNEI. With V trimmed by 6 bases and J by 6 bases, 7 bases remained unmatched. The CDR3 contains 14 residues. The CDR3 loop is CASRITGTSGEQYF. CDR3 nucleotides: TGTGCCAGCAGGATAACCGGGACTAGCGGCGAGCAGTACTTC.